Each of the 6 T cell receptor beta chains below was sequenced from the same sample in a study of T cell repertoires in cytomegalovirus infection. TCRdb itself ran the reads through MiXCR, one entry per CDR3 protein. The sample records fewer than 550,000 distinct CDR3 sequences, around a quarter being singletons. The sequenced sample consisted of PBMCs. The origin of the receptors is a human donor in good health (CMV status not recorded). Some clones in this sample may be carry-over from other donors' samples.

This clonotype was seen many times. This rearrangement joins TRBV6-5 to TRBJ1-1; D unclear. V was shortened by 2 bases and J by 0 bases, with 7 bases between the two germline ends. Germline CDR1 reads MNHEY; CDR2 reads SVGAGI. CDR3 length equals 14 residues. CDR3 residues: CASSYLGLNTEAFF. CDR3 nucleotide sequence: TGTGCCAGCAGTTACCTCGGATTGAACACTGAAGCTTTCTTT.

V and J are TRBV3-1 and TRBJ2-5; perhaps D is TRBD1 or TRBD2 (6 bases each). There are 19 residues in the CDR3. The V and J ends lost 7 bases and 7 bases respectively, with 34 bases between them. CDR1 is LGHDT and CDR2 is YNNKEL in the germline V gene (reference sequence). CDR3 region: CASKGQGGSRAKKRATQYF. Written as DNA, the CDR3 is TGTGCCAGCAAAGGACAAGGGGGGAGCAGGGCCAAGAAAAGAGCGACCCAGTACTTC.

Ten or more counts support this clonotype. V and J are TRBV29-1 and TRBJ2-5; D not resolved. Deletions cut 8 bases from V and 5 bases from J, with 12 bases between. The V gene's germline CDR1 is SQVTM and CDR2 ANQGSEA. This CDR3 spans 11 amino acids. This CDR3 reads CSTTVTETQYF. The DNA for the CDR3 is TGCAGCACTACAGTGACGGAGACCCAGTACTTC.

There are many counts of this clonotype. The chain combines TRBV7-8 with TRBJ2-1, with unresolved D. Trimming took off 1 base at V and 8 bases at J, with 12 bases between the two ends. CDR1 SGHVS and CDR2 FQNEAQ come from the germline V gene. CDR3 size: 14 residues. This CDR3 is CASSLDPSRDEQFF. The CDR3, as DNA: TGTGCCAGCAGCTTAGACCCGAGCAGAGATGAGCAGTTCTTC.

This clonotype was observed a single time. The chain couples TRBV30 to TRBJ1-1; D remains unclear. Germline V lookup: CDR1 GTSNPN, CDR2 SVGIG (reference sequence). The CDR3 contains 14 residues. V dropped 1 base and J dropped 1 base, with 10 bases sitting between them. The CDR3 nucleotides are TGTGCCTGGAGTGCTCTCTGGGGGAACACTGAAGCTTTCTTT. This codes for CAWSALWGNTEAFF. Full variable domain (missing parts from reference TRBV30 and TRBJ1-1): SQTIHQWPATLVQPVGSPLSLECTVEGTSNPNLYWYRQAAGRGLQLLFYSVGIGQISSEVPQNLSASRPQDRQFILSSKKLLLSDSGFYLCAWSALWGNTEAFFGQGTRLTVV.

The chain carries TRBV4-1 and TRBJ2-1; TRBD2 is a possible D gene (6 bases). Germline V gene lookup returns CDR1 MGHRA and CDR2 YSYEKL. V was shortened by 4 bases and J by 3 bases, with 13 bases between the two germline ends. This CDR3 is built from 15 residues. The CDR3 DNA sequence: TGCGCCAGCAGCCTTACTAGCCAATACTACAATGAGCAGTTCTTC. It codes for CASSLTSQYYNEQFF.